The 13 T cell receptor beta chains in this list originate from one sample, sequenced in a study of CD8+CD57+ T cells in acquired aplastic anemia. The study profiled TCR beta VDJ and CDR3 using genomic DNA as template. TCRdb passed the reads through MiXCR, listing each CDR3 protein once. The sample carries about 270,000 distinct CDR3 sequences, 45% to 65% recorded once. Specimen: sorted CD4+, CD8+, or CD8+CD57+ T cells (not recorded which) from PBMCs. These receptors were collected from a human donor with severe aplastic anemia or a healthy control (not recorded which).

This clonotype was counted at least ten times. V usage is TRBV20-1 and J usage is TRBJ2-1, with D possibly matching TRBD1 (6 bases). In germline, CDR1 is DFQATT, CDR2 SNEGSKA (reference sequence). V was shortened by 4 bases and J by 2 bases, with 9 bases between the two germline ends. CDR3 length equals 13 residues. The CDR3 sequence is CSATRTAYNEQFF. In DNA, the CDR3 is TGCAGTGCTACAAGGACAGCCTACAATGAGCAGTTCTTC.

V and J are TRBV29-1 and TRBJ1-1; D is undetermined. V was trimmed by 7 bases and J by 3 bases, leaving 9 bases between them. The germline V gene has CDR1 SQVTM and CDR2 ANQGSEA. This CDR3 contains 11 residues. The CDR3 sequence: CSGQVYTEAFF. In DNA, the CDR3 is TGCAGCGGTCAAGTTTACACTGAAGCTTTCTTT.

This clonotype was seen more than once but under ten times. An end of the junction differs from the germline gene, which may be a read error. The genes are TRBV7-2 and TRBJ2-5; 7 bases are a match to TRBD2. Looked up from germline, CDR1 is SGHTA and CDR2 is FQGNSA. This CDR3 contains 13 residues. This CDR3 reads CASSLGTRETQYF. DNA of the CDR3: TGTGCCAGCAGCTTAGGGACTAGAGAGACCCAATACTTC.

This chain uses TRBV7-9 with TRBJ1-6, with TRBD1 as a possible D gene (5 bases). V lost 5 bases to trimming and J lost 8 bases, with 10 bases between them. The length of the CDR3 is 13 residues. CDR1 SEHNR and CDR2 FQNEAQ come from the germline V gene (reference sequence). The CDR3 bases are TGTGCCAGCAGCCTGACAGATGATTCACCCCTCCACTTT. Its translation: CASSLTDDSPLHF.

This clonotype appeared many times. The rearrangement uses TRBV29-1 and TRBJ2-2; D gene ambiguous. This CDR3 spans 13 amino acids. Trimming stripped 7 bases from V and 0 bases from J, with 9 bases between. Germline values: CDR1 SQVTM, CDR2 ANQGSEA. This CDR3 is CSAWNTNTGELFF. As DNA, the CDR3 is TGCAGCGCGTGGAATACGAACACCGGGGAGCTGTTTTTT.

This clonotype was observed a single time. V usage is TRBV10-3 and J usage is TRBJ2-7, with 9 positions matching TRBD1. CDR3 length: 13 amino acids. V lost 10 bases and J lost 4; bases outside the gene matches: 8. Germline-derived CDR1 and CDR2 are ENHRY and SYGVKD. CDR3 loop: CATRDREAYEQYF. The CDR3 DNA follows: TGTGCCACCCGGGACAGGGAGGCATACGAGCAGTACTTC.

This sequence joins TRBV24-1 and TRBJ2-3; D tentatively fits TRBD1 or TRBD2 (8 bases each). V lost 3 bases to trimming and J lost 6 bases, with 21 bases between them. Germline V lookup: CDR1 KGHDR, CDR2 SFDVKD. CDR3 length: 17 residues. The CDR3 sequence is CATSDPGGGGGRDTQYF. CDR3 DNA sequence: TGTGCCACCAGTGATCCAGGGGGCGGCGGGGGGCGGGATACGCAGTATTTT.

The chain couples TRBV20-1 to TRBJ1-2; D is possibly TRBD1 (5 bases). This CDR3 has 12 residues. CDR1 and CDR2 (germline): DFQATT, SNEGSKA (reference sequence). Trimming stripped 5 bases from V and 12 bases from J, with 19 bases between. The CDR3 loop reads CSASDSTSGNTF. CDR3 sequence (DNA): TGCAGTGCTTCAGACAGCACCTCTGGAAACACCTTC.

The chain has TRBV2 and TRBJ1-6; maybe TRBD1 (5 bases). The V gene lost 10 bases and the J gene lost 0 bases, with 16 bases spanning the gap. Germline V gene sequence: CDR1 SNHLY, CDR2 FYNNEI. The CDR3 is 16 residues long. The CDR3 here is CANSGRRNSYNSPLHF. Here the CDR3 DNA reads TGTGCCAACTCGGGACGCCGGAACTCCTATAATTCACCCCTCCACTTT.

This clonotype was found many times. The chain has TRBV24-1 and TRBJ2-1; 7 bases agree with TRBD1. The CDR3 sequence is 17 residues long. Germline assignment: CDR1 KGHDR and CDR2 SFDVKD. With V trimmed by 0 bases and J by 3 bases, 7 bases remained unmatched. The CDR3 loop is CATSDLGKAGGYNEQFF. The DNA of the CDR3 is TGTGCCACCAGTGATTTGGGTAAGGCAGGGGGCTACAATGAGCAGTTCTTC.

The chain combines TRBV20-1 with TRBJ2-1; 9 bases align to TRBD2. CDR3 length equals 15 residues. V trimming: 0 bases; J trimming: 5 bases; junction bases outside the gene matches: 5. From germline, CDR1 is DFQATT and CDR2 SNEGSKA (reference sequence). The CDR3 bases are TGCAGTGCTAGAGACCCCGCGGGAGGGGACAATGAGCAGTTCTTC. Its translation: CSARDPAGGDNEQFF.

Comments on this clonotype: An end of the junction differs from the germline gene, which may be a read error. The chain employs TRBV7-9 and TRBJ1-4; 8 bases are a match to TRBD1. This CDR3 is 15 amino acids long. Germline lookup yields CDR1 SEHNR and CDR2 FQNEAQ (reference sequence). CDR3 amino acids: CASSVAGGVNEKLFF. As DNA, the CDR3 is TGTGCCAGCAGCGTAGCAGGGGGCGTAAATGAAAAACTGTTTTTT.

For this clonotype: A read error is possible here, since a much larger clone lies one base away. The CDR3 DNA reads as TGTGCCAGCTCATTCGCATATGAAGGTGGCGAGCAGTACTTC. As protein: CASSFAYEGGEQYF. V gene TRBV9 combines with J gene TRBJ2-7, with D unclear. This CDR3 spans 14 amino acids. V lost 7 bases and J lost 6, with 20 bases in between. Germline lookup yields CDR1 SGDLS and CDR2 YYNGEE.